The 23 T cell receptor beta chains below all came from one sample that was sequenced in a study of T cells in Graves' hyperthyroidism and ophthalmopathy. Amplification yielded TCR beta CDR3 regions, with RNA transcripts as the source. Carried out on the TCR CDR3, a first-round RT-PCR used the HTBI primer set. TCRdb itself ran the multiplex PCR reads through MiXCR, one entry per CDR3 protein. The sample contains about 480,000 distinct CDR3 sequences, 22% of which appear only once. Sequencing was performed on blood. The receptors here all came from an older woman with Graves' ophthalmopathy.

CDR3 sequence reads: CASSGQGAVTEAFF. CDR3 nucleotide sequence: TGTGCCAGCTCAGGACAGGGGGCCGTCACTGAAGCTTTCTTT. J is TRBJ1-1 and V is TRBV18, with 11 bases that match TRBD1. Per germline, CDR1 KGHSH and CDR2 LQKENI. Germline trimming cut 5 bases from V and 4 bases from J; bases unmatched to any gene: 3. The CDR3 has 14 amino acids.

This clonotype was counted at least ten times. V usage is TRBV9 and J usage is TRBJ1-1; 9 bases map to TRBD1. CDR3 length equals 12 residues. With 5 bases clipped from V and 4 bases from J, the junction kept 0 bases outside the gene matches. Germline CDR1 is SGDLS and CDR2 is YYNGEE. CDR3: CASRGQGTEAFF. The DNA of the CDR3 is TGTGCCAGCAGGGGACAGGGCACTGAAGCTTTCTTT.

In its sample, this clonotype was seen a few times. This chain links TRBV6-2 or TRBV6-3 with TRBJ2-7, with TRBD2 identical over 8 bases. CDR1 is MNHEY and CDR2 is SVGEGT in the germline V gene. This CDR3 is 14 amino acids long. The junction had 3 bases not matched to a gene; V was cut back by 2 bases and J by 3 bases. CDR3 residues: CASSYTSGNYEQYF. The CDR3 DNA is TGTGCCAGCAGTTACACTAGCGGAAACTACGAGCAGTACTTC.

V usage is TRBV11-3 and J usage is TRBJ1-6; D unresolved. Between the trimmed V and J ends, which lost 0 bases and 10 bases, there was a span of 7 bases. There are 13 residues in the CDR3. The V gene's germline CDR1 is SGHNT and CDR2 YENEEA. The CDR3, as DNA: TGTGCCAGCAGCTTAGACTGGGCATCACCCCTCCACTTT. Its protein is CASSLDWASPLHF.

Only a few counts were recorded for this clonotype. The V call is TRBV11-3, the J call TRBJ2-1, with 9 bases aligning to TRBD1. Germline CDR1 is SGHNT and CDR2 is YENEEA. V gave up 5 bases and J gave up 2 bases; unmatched junction bases: 4. The CDR3 length is 15 residues. CDR3 sequence reads: CASSAGTGPYNEQFF. CDR3 coding DNA: TGTGCCAGCAGCGCCGGGACAGGGCCCTACAATGAGCAGTTCTTC. Drawing the rest from reference TRBV11-3 and TRBJ2-1, the complete variable domain is EAGVVQSPRYKIIEKKQPVAFWCNPISGHNTLYWYLQNLGQGPELLIRYENEEAVDDSQLPKDRFSAERLKGVDSTLKIQPAELGDSAVYLCASSAGTGPYNEQFFGPGTRLTVL.

At least ten counts were recorded for this clonotype. The chain couples TRBV12-3 or TRBV12-4 to TRBJ1-1; no reliable D call. This CDR3 has 14 amino acids. The V gene lost 1 base and the J gene lost 6 bases, with 12 bases spanning the gap. Written as DNA, the CDR3 is TGTGCCAGCAGTTTAGGGACGGCCGGACCTGAAGCTTTCTTT. Protein product: CASSLGTAGPEAFF.

V usage is TRBV20-1 and J usage is TRBJ2-2, with 13 bases aligning to TRBD2. The CDR3 is made up of 18 amino acids. With V trimmed by 2 bases and J by 6 bases, 12 bases remained unmatched. Germline V gives CDR1 DFQATT, CDR2 SNEGSKA (reference sequence). CDR3 nucleotide sequence: TGCAGTGCTAGACACGGACTAGCGGGAGTAGGGTTGGCCGGGGAGCTGTTTTTT. It is translated as CSARHGLAGVGLAGELFF.

Details on this clonotype: The junction departs from the called germline gene at one end, perhaps through a read error. This sequence joins TRBV13 and TRBJ2-5, with a possible D match to TRBD1 (6 bases). Germline loops: CDR1 PRHDT, CDR2 FYEKMQ (reference sequence). The CDR3 contains 11 residues. CDR3 nucleotides: TGTGCCAGCAGCTTAGGACAGGGTTTGCACTTC. Amino acids: CASSLGQGLHF.

This clonotype was recorded at least ten times. The V gene is TRBV12-3 or TRBV12-4, the J gene TRBJ2-7, with unresolved D. Trimming removed 5 bases from V and 3 bases from J, with 20 bases in between. The CDR3 loop spans 16 amino acids. The CDR3 is CASSPSVVLAIYEQYF. For the CDR3, the DNA is TGTGCCAGCAGTCCATCTGTCGTCCTGGCGATCTACGAGCAGTACTTC.

This chain links TRBV27 with TRBJ2-3, with TRBD2 matching over 10 bases. The V gene's germline CDR1 is MNHEY and CDR2 SMNVEV (reference sequence). The CDR3 is 16 amino acids. The ends lost 5 bases at V and 5 bases at J; junction bases unmatched: 10. CDR3 nucleotide sequence: TGTGCCAGCAGTACACTTGGACTAGCGGACAAAGATACGCAGTATTTT. It is translated as CASSTLGLADKDTQYF.

In this sample, this clonotype turned up a few times. The rearrangement uses TRBV6-1 and TRBJ2-7, with 8 bases aligning to TRBD1. CDR1 is MNHNS and CDR2 is SASEGT in the germline V gene. J lost 0 bases, V lost 7 bases, and 2 bases had no gene match. The CDR3 covers 13 residues. The CDR3 sequence is CASTTGGSYEQYF. CDR3 nucleotide sequence: TGTGCCAGCACAACAGGGGGCTCCTACGAGCAGTACTTC.

The rearrangement joins TRBV5-4 to TRBJ1-1; D gene unclear. V was cut by 4 bases and J by 4 bases, with 11 bases left in between. The V gene's germline CDR1 is SGHNT and CDR2 YYREEE (reference sequence). CDR3 size: 13 residues. The CDR3 spells CASSNGRLTEAFF. CDR3 nucleotide sequence: TGTGCCAGCAGCAATGGACGTCTCACTGAAGCTTTCTTT. The full variable domain, with the rest looked up from reference TRBV5-4 and TRBJ1-1, is ETGVTQSPTHLIKTRGQQVTLRCSSQSGHNTVSWYQQALGQGPQFIFQYYREEENGRGNFPPRFSGLQFPNYSSELNVNALELDDSALYLCASSNGRLTEAFFGQGTRLTVV.

V usage is TRBV20-1 and J usage is TRBJ2-2, with 11 bases identical to TRBD1. The CDR3 loop spans 16 amino acids. Per the germline V gene, CDR1 is DFQATT and CDR2 is SNEGSKA (reference sequence). Germline trimming cut 6 bases from V and 4 bases from J; bases unmatched to any gene: 10. The CDR3 DNA follows: TGCAGTGCAACGAAAACCGGACAGGGGGCCACCGGGGAGCTGTTTTTT. It codes for CSATKTGQGATGELFF.

The J gene is TRBJ1-4, the V gene TRBV12-3 or TRBV12-4; 7 positions agree with TRBD1. CDR3 length: 13 residues. With V trimmed by 6 bases and J by 8 bases, 6 bases remained unmatched. CDR3 nucleotides: TGTGCCAGCAGGACAGGGTTGGCAGAAAAACTGTTTTTT. It yields the protein CASRTGLAEKLFF.

The V gene is TRBV27, the J gene TRBJ1-3, with D tentatively TRBD1 (5 bases). The CDR3 consists of 17 residues. V was trimmed by 5 bases and J by 2 bases, leaving 19 bases between them. The V gene's germline CDR1 is MNHEY and CDR2 SMNVEV (reference sequence). The CDR3 bases are TGTGCCAGCAGTCCGGAGGGGCGCCGTGGAGCTGGAAACACCATATATTTT. Amino acids: CASSPEGRRGAGNTIYF.

The chain has TRBV28 and TRBJ2-7; possibly TRBD1 for D (6 bases). Trimming removed 4 bases at V and 3 bases at J, with 13 bases between. The CDR3 extends over 14 amino acids. Germline V gene data show CDR1 as MDHEN and CDR2 as SYDVKM. The CDR3 DNA reads TGTGCCAGCAGTTACGTTGGGGGCATCTACGAGCAGTACTTC. Translation gives CASSYVGGIYEQYF.

This clonotype has only a few counts. The genes are TRBV20-1 and TRBJ2-7; 7 nucleotides match TRBD2. This CDR3 has 16 residues. CDR1 DFQATT and CDR2 SNEGSKA come from the germline V gene (reference sequence). J was trimmed by 4 bases and V by 3 bases; bases with no gene match: 15. The CDR3 reads CSARGRGSGAQYEQYF. The DNA of the CDR3 is TGCAGTGCTAGGGGAAGGGGAAGCGGGGCTCAATACGAGCAGTACTTC.

This clonotype was picked up a small number of times. This chain links TRBV9 with TRBJ2-1, with 11 bases fitting TRBD2. The ends lost 0 bases at V and 5 bases at J; junction bases unmatched: 4. Germline CDR1 and CDR2: SGDLS and YYNGEE. This CDR3 has 16 amino acids. In DNA form, the CDR3 reads TGTGCCAGCAGCGTAGCACTAGCGGGAGTAGACAATGAGCAGTTCTTC. The encoded protein is CASSVALAGVDNEQFF.

This clonotype was counted a few times. The genes are TRBV30 and TRBJ2-7; 7 bases fit TRBD2. Germline values: CDR1 GTSNPN, CDR2 SVGIG (reference sequence). V trimming: 8 bases; J trimming: 3 bases; junction bases outside the gene matches: 7. The CDR3 totals 12 residues. CDR3 in DNA: TGTGCCGGGGGGAGGGAGTACTACGAGCAGTACTTC. It specifies CAGGREYYEQYF.

A few counts support this clonotype. V gene TRBV6-5 combines with J gene TRBJ2-2, with D hard to call. This CDR3 spans 15 amino acids. Per germline, CDR1 MNHEY and CDR2 SVGAGI. The germline V and J ends were trimmed by 0 bases and 2 bases, with 7 bases remaining between them. CDR3 coding DNA: TGTGCCAGCAGTTACTCCTTTAGTAACACCGGGGAGCTGTTTTTT. It specifies CASSYSFSNTGELFF.

This rearrangement joins TRBV10-3 to TRBJ2-7; the match to TRBD1 covers 7 bases. This CDR3 contains 14 residues. Germline V gene data show CDR1 as ENHRY and CDR2 as SYGVKD. V was clipped by 3 bases and J by 6 bases; unmatched bases: 8. CDR3 loop: CAISDIDRVGEQYF. The CDR3 region has the DNA TGTGCCATCAGTGACATAGACAGGGTGGGCGAGCAGTACTTC.

This clonotype showed up many times. The chain joins TRBV28 to TRBJ1-5; 7 positions match TRBD1. The germline V gene has CDR1 MDHEN and CDR2 SYDVKM. The CDR3 sequence is 14 residues long. Trimming took 8 bases from V and 1 from J; bases not matched to a gene: 5. The CDR3 is CASAAGGSNQPQHF. CDR3 nucleotide sequence: TGTGCCAGCGCGGCAGGGGGAAGCAATCAGCCCCAGCATTTT.

This clonotype has just one count. This sequence may be a read error, since a much larger clone differs from it by one base. This sequence joins TRBV6-5 and TRBJ2-1, with TRBD2 identical over 12 bases. The CDR3 runs to 17 residues. CDR1 and CDR2 (germline): MNHEY, SVGAGI. CDR3 in DNA: TGTGTCAGCAGTTACGGGCTAGCGGGAGGGCCAGGCAATGAGCAGTTCTTC. Encoded protein: CVSSYGLAGGPGNEQFF.